This T cell receptor beta chain emerged from a study of graft-versus-host responses after intestinal transplantation. The wider study: Following induction with anti-thymocyte globulin, all recipients were given tacrolimus and steroids for around three years. Whole-study findings and limits: GvH clones surfaced in recipient marrow, some emerging earlier in ileum or blood. Declines in HvG clones occurring early post-transplant were associated with peak circulating GvH clone levels. Some patients had graft-donor T cell macrochimerism, and their allografts showed high graft-versus-host to host-versus-graft clonal ratios.

Assay used: immunoSEQ multiplex PCR; TCRdb lists only in-frame clones, some missing. The table has about 97,000 clones, 75% to 95% seen once. Germline CDR1 SGDLS, CDR2 YYNGEE. V lost 4 bases and J lost 2; bases outside the gene matches: 7. The length of the CDR3 is 15 residues. Comment on this clone: Its specificity is not known.

The rearrangement links TRBV9 to TRBJ2-3; 7 positions match TRBD2. The receptor comes from a human patient who received an intestinal transplant, so some T cells may come from the graft donor. The specimen was PBMCs, collected roughly 450 days after intestinal transplant. As DNA, the CDR3 is TGTGCCAGCAGCCCCGGGGGGAACCCCACAGATACGCAGTATTTT. It yields the protein CASSPGGNPTDTQYF.